This T cell receptor beta chain appears in the sequencing data of a study of blood T cell repertoires in COVID-19. Measured with immunoSEQ multiplex PCR; TCRdb has only the in-frame clones, and not every one. Of about 100,000 clones listed, 85% are singletons. The germline CDR1 and CDR2 sequences are SGHNT and YENEEA. This CDR3 region has 13 residues. Deletions cut 1 base from V and 7 bases from J, with 11 bases between. The clonotype was recovered from a human donor in a cohort sampled during active COVID-19. The specimen sequenced was peripheral blood. The chain recombines TRBV11-3 with TRBJ2-7; TRBD1 might be the D (5 bases). CDR3 loop: CASSLGGPGEQYF. CDR3 sequence (DNA): TGTGCCAGCAGCTTAGGGGGCCCCGGGGAGCAGTACTTC.